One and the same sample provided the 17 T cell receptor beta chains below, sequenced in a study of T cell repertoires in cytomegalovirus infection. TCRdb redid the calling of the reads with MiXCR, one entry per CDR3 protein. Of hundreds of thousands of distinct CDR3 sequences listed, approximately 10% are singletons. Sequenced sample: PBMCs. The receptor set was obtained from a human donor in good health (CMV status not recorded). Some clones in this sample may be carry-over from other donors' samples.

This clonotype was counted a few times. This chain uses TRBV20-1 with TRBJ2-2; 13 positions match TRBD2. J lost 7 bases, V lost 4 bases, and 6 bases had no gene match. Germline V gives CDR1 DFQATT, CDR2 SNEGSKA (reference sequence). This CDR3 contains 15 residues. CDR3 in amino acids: CSAIGLAGAVGELFF. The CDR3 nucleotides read TGCAGTGCTATCGGACTAGCGGGAGCGGTCGGGGAGCTGTTTTTT.

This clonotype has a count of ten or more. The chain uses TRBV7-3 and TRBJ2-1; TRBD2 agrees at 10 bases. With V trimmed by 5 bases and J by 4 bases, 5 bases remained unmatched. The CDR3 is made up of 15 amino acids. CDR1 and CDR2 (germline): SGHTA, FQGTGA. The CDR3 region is CASSPLAGVYNEQFF. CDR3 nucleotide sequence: TGTGCCAGCAGCCCCCTAGCGGGAGTATACAATGAGCAGTTCTTC.

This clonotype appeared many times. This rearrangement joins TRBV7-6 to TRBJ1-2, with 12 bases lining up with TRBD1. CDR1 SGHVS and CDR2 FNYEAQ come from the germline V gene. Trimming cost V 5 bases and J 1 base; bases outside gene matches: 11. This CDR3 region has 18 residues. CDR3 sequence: CASSPLPGQGAGNYGYTF. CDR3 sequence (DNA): TGTGCCAGCAGCCCCTTGCCGGGACAGGGGGCAGGTAACTATGGCTACACCTTC. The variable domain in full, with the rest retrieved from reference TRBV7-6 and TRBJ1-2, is GAGVSQSPRYKVTKRGQDVALRCDPISGHVSLYWYRQALGQGPEFLTYFNYEAQQDKSGLPNDRFSAERPEGSISTLTIQRTEQRDSAMYRCASSPLPGQGAGNYGYTFGSGTRLTVV.

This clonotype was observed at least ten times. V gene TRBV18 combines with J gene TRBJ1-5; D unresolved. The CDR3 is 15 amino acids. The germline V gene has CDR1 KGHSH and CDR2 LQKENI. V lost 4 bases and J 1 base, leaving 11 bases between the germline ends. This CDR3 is CASSLLEGSNQPQHF. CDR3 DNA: TGTGCCAGCTCACTACTCGAGGGAAGCAATCAGCCCCAGCATTTT.

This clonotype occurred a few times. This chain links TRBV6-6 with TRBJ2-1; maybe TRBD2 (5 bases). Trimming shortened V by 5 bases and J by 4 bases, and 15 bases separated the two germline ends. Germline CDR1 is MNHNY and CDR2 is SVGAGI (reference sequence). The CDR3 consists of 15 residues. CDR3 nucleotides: TGTGCCAGCAGTCCCTCTGGGGAGTTATACAATGAGCAGTTCTTC. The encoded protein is CASSPSGELYNEQFF.

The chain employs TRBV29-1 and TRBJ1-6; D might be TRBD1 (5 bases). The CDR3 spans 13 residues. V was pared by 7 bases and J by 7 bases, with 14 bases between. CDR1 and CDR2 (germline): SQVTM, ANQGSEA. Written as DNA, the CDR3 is TGCAGCGGGCCCGGGACGGACAATTCACCCCTCCACTTT. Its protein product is CSGPGTDNSPLHF.

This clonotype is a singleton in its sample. This CDR3 reads CASRSPGGGRYQETQYF. DNA for the CDR3: TGTGCCAGTAGAAGTCCTGGGGGCGGACGGTACCAAGAGACCCAGTACTTC. V is TRBV19 and J is TRBJ2-5; TRBD1 might be the D (6 bases). CDR1 is LNHDA and CDR2 is SQIVND in the germline V gene (reference sequence). CDR3 length equals 17 residues. Trimming stripped 6 bases from V and 0 bases from J, with 20 bases between.

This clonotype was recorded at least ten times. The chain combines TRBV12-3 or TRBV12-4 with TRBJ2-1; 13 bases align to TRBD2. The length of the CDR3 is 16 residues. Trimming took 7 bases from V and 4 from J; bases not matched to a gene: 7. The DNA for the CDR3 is TGTGCCAGCACCCCGGGACTAGCGGGGCTATACAATGAGCAGTTCTTC. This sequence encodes CASTPGLAGLYNEQFF.

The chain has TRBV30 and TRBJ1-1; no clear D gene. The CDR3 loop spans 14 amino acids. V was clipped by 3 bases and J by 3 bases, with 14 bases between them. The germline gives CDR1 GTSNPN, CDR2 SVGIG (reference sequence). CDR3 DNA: TGTGCCTGGAGCAAAAGGTCCAGCTACACTGAAGCTTTCTTT. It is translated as CAWSKRSSYTEAFF.

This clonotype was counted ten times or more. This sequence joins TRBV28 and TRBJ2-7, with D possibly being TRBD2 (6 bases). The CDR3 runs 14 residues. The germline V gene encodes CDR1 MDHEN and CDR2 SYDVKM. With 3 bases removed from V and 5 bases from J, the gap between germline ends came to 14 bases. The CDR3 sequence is CASSLPGVADEQYF. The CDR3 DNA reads TGTGCCAGCAGTTTGCCGGGGGTAGCGGACGAGCAGTACTTC. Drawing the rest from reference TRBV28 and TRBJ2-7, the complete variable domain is DVKVTQSSRYLVKRTGEKVFLECVQDMDHENMFWYRQDPGLGLRLIYFSYDVKMKEKGDIPEGYSVSREKKERFSLILESASTNQTSMYLCASSLPGVADEQYFGPGTRLTVT.

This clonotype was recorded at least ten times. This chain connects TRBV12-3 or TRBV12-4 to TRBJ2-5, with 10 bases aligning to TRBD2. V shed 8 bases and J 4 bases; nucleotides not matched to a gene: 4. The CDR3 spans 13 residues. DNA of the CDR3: TGTGCCAGCGGAGCGGGGGGGCGAGAGACCCAGTACTTC. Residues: CASGAGGRETQYF.

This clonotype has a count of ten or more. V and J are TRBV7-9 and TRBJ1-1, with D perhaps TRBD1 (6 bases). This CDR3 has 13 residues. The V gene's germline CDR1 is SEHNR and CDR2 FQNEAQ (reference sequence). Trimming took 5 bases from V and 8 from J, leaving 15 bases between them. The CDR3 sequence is CASSLDGGSEAFF. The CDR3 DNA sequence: TGTGCCAGCAGCCTTGACGGGGGCTCCGAAGCTTTCTTT.

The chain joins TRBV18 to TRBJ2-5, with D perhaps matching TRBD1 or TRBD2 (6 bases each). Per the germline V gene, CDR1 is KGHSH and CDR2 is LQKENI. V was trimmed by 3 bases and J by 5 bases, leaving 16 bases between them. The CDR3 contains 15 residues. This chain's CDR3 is CASSPSGGRGETQYF. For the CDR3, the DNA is TGTGCCAGCTCACCCTCCGGGGGCAGAGGGGAGACCCAGTACTTC.

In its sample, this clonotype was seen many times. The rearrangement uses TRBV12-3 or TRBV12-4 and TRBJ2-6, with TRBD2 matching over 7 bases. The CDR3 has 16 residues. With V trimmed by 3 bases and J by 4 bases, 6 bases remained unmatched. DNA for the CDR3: TGTGCCAGCAGTTTTCACAGCGGGGACGGGGCCAACGTCCTGACTTTC. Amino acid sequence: CASSFHSGDGANVLTF.

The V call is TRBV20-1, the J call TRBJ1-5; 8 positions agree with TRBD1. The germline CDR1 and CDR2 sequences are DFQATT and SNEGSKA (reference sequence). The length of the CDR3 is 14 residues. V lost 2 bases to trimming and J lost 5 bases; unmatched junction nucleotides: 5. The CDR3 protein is CSARQGASDQPQHF. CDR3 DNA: TGCAGTGCTAGACAGGGGGCGTCCGATCAGCCCCAGCATTTT.

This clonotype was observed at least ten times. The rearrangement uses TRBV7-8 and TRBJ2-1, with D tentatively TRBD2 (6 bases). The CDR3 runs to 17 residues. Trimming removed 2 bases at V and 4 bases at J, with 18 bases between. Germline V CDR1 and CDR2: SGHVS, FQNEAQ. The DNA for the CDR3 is TGTGCCAGCAGCTTAAGTCCCCGGGACTCCATATACAATGAGCAGTTCTTC. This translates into CASSLSPRDSIYNEQFF.

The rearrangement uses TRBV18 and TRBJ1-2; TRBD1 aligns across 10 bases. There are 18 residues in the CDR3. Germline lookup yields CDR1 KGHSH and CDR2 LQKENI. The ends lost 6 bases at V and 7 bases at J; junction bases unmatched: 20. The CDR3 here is CASSSLPGQGRSSSGYTF. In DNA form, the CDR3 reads TGTGCCAGCTCGAGCCTACCGGGACAGGGGCGGAGTTCGAGTGGCTACACCTTC.